The 18 T cell receptor beta chains in this list originate from one sample, sequenced in a study of HIV-infected patients and healthy controls. Whole blood was used without fractionation, so all unsorted peripheral T cells were included. Reverse transcription used about 510 ng RNA and constant-region primers for alpha and beta. Using multiplexing indices, alpha and beta chain libraries were generated apart by chain-specific third strand synthesis. TCRdb re-analysed the 5' RACE reads in MiXCR, keeping a single row per CDR3 protein. The data hold some 11,000 distinct CDR3 sequences, with around 9.3% observed a single time. The material was blood, obtained before antiretroviral therapy. These receptors came from an adult with HIV infection. The donor label of this sample is uncertain.

This clonotype was detected ten times or more. V is TRBV6-5 and J is TRBJ2-5; TRBD1 matches 10 bases. Germline V gives CDR1 MNHEY, CDR2 SVGAGI. J gave up 2 bases and V 0 bases, and 0 bases lay outside the gene matches. The length of the CDR3 is 15 residues. CDR3 in DNA: TGTGCCAGCAGTTACTCGGACAGGGGGCAAGAGACCCAGTACTTC. This translates into CASSYSDRGQETQYF.

This clonotype was recorded many times. The chain uses TRBV7-9 and TRBJ1-5, with unresolved D. The CDR3 consists of 17 residues. CDR1 SEHNR and CDR2 FQNEAQ come from the germline V gene (reference sequence). V lost 5 bases, J lost 0 bases, and 17 bases lay in between. CDR3 coding DNA: TGTGCCAGCAGCGGTCTCACTGCCCCTTATAGCAATCAGCCCCAGCATTTT. Translating it yields CASSGLTAPYSNQPQHF.

The gene calls are TRBV7-9 and TRBJ2-3; either TRBD1 or TRBD2 may supply D (6 bases each). Between the trimmed V and J ends, which lost 5 bases and 4 bases, there was a span of 13 bases. The germline V gene has CDR1 SEHNR and CDR2 FQNEAQ (reference sequence). The CDR3 length is 14 residues. The CDR3 protein is CASSPMGGADTQYF. The CDR3 bases are TGTGCCAGCAGCCCGATGGGGGGCGCAGATACGCAGTATTTT.

In this sample, this clonotype is medium-sized. The chain carries TRBV6-5 and TRBJ2-5; 7 bases are a match to TRBD1. This CDR3 contains 15 residues. Trimming took 7 bases from V and 4 from J; bases not matched to a gene: 12. Germline loops: CDR1 MNHEY, CDR2 SVGAGI. CDR3 in DNA: TGTGCCAGCAACATGAAGGGGGCGCCTAGAGAGACCCAGTACTTC. Translated, it gives CASNMKGAPRETQYF.

This chain joins TRBV29-1 and TRBJ1-2; a possible D gene is TRBD1 (6 bases). CDR3 size: 13 residues. CDR1 is SQVTM and CDR2 is ANQGSEA in the germline V gene. V gave up 4 bases and J gave up 4 bases, with 13 bases separating them. The CDR3 reads CSVVAGAPYGYTF. As DNA, the CDR3 is TGCAGCGTTGTGGCAGGGGCCCCCTATGGCTACACCTTC.

As concerns this clonotype: An end of the junction does not agree with germline; a read error may underlie this. The chain joins TRBV6-1 to TRBJ2-5; no clear D. Germline assignment: CDR1 MNHNS and CDR2 SASEGT. This CDR3 has 12 amino acids. The CDR3 DNA sequence: TGTGCCCCCAGACAAACCCAAGAGACCCAGTGCTTC. Residues: CAPRQTQETQCF.

This clonotype has more than one count but fewer than ten. The chain uses TRBV6-6 and TRBJ1-5, with TRBD1 identical over 8 bases. The CDR3 extends over 14 amino acids. Losses at the gene ends were 7 bases for V and 5 bases for J; bases not matched to a gene: 7. Germline V gene sequence: CDR1 MNHNY, CDR2 SVGAGI (reference sequence). The DNA for the CDR3 is TGTGCCAGCATCTCGACAGGGGTGGATCAGCCCCAGCATTTT. Amino acids: CASISTGVDQPQHF.

This chain links TRBV6-5 with TRBJ1-2; D not certain. This CDR3 has 11 residues. Deletions cut 7 bases from V and 4 bases from J, with 7 bases between. CDR1 MNHEY and CDR2 SVGAGI come from the germline V gene. CDR3: CASNGPYGYTF. The CDR3 DNA is TGTGCCAGCAACGGACCCTATGGCTACACCTTC.

This clonotype was counted at least ten times. The CDR3 nucleotides read TGTGCTAGTGGCCTCCGAACAGGGACCCACGAGCAGTACTTC. It translates to CASGLRTGTHEQYF. The chain recombines TRBV12-5 with TRBJ2-7, with TRBD1 as a possible D gene (6 bases). Per germline, CDR1 LGHNT and CDR2 FRNRAP. Between the trimmed V and J ends, which lost 6 bases and 5 bases, there was a span of 17 bases. This CDR3 region has 14 residues.

This clonotype was observed many times. The rearrangement joins TRBV12-3 or TRBV12-4 to TRBJ1-4, with unresolved D. The V and J ends lost 6 bases and 7 bases respectively, with 9 bases between them. This CDR3 contains 12 residues. The DNA for the CDR3 is TGTGCCAGCAGGCGGGGTGGTGAAAAACTGTTTTTT. This gives the protein CASRRGGEKLFF.

This clonotype appeared many times. The V and J genes are TRBV28 and TRBJ1-5, with D unclear. Trimming removed 8 bases from V and 0 bases from J, with 20 bases in between. The CDR3 has 17 amino acids. Germline CDR1 and CDR2: MDHEN and SYDVKM. The CDR3 DNA reads as TGTGCCAGCGAAACTAAAACCTTTCCCAATAGCAATCAGCCCCAGCATTTT. Protein product: CASETKTFPNSNQPQHF. The full variable domain, its missing parts supplied by reference TRBV28 and TRBJ1-5, is DVKVTQSSRYLVKRTGEKVFLECVQDMDHENMFWYRQDPGLGLRLIYFSYDVKMKEKGDIPEGYSVSREKKERFSLILESASTNQTSMYLCASETKTFPNSNQPQHFGDGTRLSIL.

This clonotype was recorded many times. V gene TRBV5-4 combines with J gene TRBJ2-3; perhaps TRBD2 as D (6 bases). Looked up from germline, CDR1 is SGHNT and CDR2 is YYREEE (reference sequence). Trimming cost V 4 bases and J 0 bases, with 15 bases left between them. This CDR3 spans 16 amino acids. The CDR3 sequence is CASSPPDGSSTDTQYF. In DNA form, the CDR3 reads TGTGCCAGCAGCCCCCCGGACGGGAGTAGCACAGATACGCAGTATTTT.

This clonotype was recorded many times. This chain connects TRBV12-3 or TRBV12-4 to TRBJ2-5, with 7 positions matching TRBD2. V trimming: 3 bases; J trimming: 5 bases; junction bases outside the gene matches: 6. The CDR3 sequence is 14 residues long. The CDR3 region is CASSFSSGGETQYF. The CDR3 coding sequence is TGTGCCAGCAGTTTTAGTTCCGGGGGGGAGACCCAGTACTTC.

This clonotype appeared many times. The V and J genes are TRBV18 and TRBJ2-3; 7 nucleotides line up with TRBD1. Germline-derived CDR1 and CDR2 are KGHSH and LQKENI. The CDR3 sequence is 16 residues long. The V segment lost 3 bases and the J segment 2 bases; nucleotides outside the gene matches: 8. CDR3 nucleotides: TGTGCCAGCTCACCCCAGACAGGGATCTCCACAGATACGCAGTATTTT. Amino acid sequence: CASSPQTGISTDTQYF.

In its sample, this clonotype was seen many times. The rearrangement links TRBV20-1 to TRBJ2-3; D uncertain. Between the trimmed V and J ends, which lost 3 bases and 4 bases, there was a span of 8 bases. CDR1 and CDR2 from the germline V gene are DFQATT and SNEGSKA (reference sequence). This CDR3 contains 12 residues. The CDR3 protein is CSASLSPDTQYF. The CDR3 DNA sequence: TGCAGTGCTAGCCTGTCCCCAGATACGCAGTATTTT.

This clonotype has a handful of counts. This rearrangement joins TRBV29-1 to TRBJ2-1, with TRBD1 matching over 9 bases. Germline V lookup: CDR1 SQVTM, CDR2 ANQGSEA. Trimming removed 7 bases from V and 4 bases from J; junction bases left unmatched: 8. The length of the CDR3 is 14 residues. CDR3 bases: TGCAGCGGCGGGGACAGGGCGGATTACAATGAGCAGTTCTTC. It yields the protein CSGGDRADYNEQFF.

This clonotype is deemed medium-sized. The CDR3 reads CASSIQESNQPQHF. The CDR3 bases are TGTGCCAGCAGTATACAGGAATCCAATCAGCCCCAGCATTTT. This chain joins TRBV5-8 and TRBJ1-5, with D possibly matching TRBD1 (5 bases). The V gene lost 5 bases and the J gene lost 3 bases, with 12 bases spanning the gap. The CDR3 length is 14 residues. Germline CDR1 reads SGHTS; CDR2 reads YDEGEE.

This rearrangement joins TRBV7-9 to TRBJ1-3; D is unclear. Trimming took off 1 base at V and 0 bases at J, with 7 bases between the two ends. From germline, CDR1 is SEHNR and CDR2 FQNEAQ (reference sequence). This CDR3 contains 15 residues. This CDR3 reads CASSLDGDSGNTIYF. Written as DNA, the CDR3 is TGTGCCAGCAGCTTAGACGGAGACTCTGGAAACACCATATATTTT. The full variable domain, completed using reference TRBV7-9 and TRBJ1-3, is DTGVSQNPRHKITKRGQNVTFRCDPISEHNRLYWYRQTLGQGPEFLTYFQNEAQLEKSRLLSDRFSAERPKGSFSTLEIQRTEQGDSAMYLCASSLDGDSGNTIYFGEGSWLTVV.